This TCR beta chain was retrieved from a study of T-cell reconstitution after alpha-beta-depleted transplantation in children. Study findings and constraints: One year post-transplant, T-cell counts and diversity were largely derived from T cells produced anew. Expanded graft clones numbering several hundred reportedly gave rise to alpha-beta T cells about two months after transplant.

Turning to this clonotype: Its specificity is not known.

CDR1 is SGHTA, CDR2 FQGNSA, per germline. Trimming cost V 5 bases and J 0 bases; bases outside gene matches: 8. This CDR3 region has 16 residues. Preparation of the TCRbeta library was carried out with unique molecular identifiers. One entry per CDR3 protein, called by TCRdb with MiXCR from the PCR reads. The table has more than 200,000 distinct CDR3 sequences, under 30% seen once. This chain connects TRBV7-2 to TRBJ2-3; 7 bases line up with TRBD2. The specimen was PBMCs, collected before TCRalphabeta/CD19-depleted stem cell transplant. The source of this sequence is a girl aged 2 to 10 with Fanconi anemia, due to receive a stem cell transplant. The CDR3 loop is CASSISGPLSTDTQYF. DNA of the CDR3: TGTGCCAGCAGCATTAGCGGGCCACTTAGCACAGATACGCAGTATTTT.